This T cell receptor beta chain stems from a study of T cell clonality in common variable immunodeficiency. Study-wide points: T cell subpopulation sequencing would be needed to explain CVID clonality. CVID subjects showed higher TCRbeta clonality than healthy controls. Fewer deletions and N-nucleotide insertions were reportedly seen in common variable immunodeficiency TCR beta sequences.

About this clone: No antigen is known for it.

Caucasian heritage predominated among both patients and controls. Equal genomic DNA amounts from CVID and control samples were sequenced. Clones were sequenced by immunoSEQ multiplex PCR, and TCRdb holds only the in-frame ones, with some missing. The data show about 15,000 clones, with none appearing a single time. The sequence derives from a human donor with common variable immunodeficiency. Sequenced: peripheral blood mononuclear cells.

The CDR3 loop reads CASSPRGDGITEAFF. The part of the CDR3 DNA that was read is TGTGCCAGTAGTCCACGGGGGGACGGGATAACTGAA. J is TRBJ1-1 and V is TRBV19, with D possibly matching TRBD1 (5 bases). From the germline J gene comes the end of the CDR3, since the read stops 3 residues before it. V was pared by 5 bases and J by 5 bases, with 18 bases between. This CDR3 region has 15 residues. The germline V gene has CDR1 LNHDA and CDR2 SQIVND (reference sequence).